This is a list of T cell receptor beta chains from one sample in a study of T-cell reconstitution after alpha-beta-depleted transplantation in children. TCRdb processed the PCR reads anew with MiXCR; each CDR3 protein has one entry. Of some 50,000 distinct CDR3 sequences listed, around 8.8% are singletons. The source was PBMCs, mostly from graft donor cells, collected 60 days after TCRalphabeta/CD19-depleted stem cell transplant. These receptor sequences come from a male patient between 2 and 9 years old who had a stem cell transplant for chronic granulomatous disease, so the T cells may come from the graft donor. Each CDR3 is given with its conserved first and last residue. D genes are given only for firm matches. Only part of the rows carry a size: once, few, many, or a class if the clone is expanded.

cdr3_length | clone_size | j_call | d_call | v_call | cdr3_nt | cdr3_aa
15 | many | TRBJ2-2 | - | TRBV7-2 | TGTGCCAGCAGCGCCCAGGGTAGGAGGGCCGGGGAGCTGTTTTTT | CASSAQGRRAGELFF
15 | - | TRBJ2-3 | TRBD2 | TRBV11-2 | TGTGCCAGCAGCTTCGCGGGAGTGAGGGGAGATACGCAGTATTTT | CASSFAGVRGDTQYF
14 | many | TRBJ2-7 | - | TRBV20-1 | TGCAGTGCTAATTCCGGCAGGACGGGGAGGGAGCAGTACTTC | CSANSGRTGREQYF
13 | many | TRBJ1-3 | TRBD1 | TRBV10-3 | TGTGCCATCCTGGACAGGGCAAGAAACACCATATATTTT | CAILDRARNTIYF
18 | many | TRBJ2-1 | TRBD1 | TRBV23-1 | TGCGCCAGCAGTCAAGTTTGGTGTGGGACAGGGGGTGAAAATGAGCAGTTCTTC | CASSQVWCGTGGENEQFF
15 | - | TRBJ2-3 | TRBD2 | TRBV27 | TGTGCCAGCAGTCTTACTAGCGGGAGGACAGATACGCAGTATTTT | CASSLTSGRTDTQYF
15 | many | TRBJ2-1 | TRBD2 | TRBV6-4 | TGTGCCAGCAGTGTGACTAGCGGGTCCCCCAATGAGCAGTTCTTC | CASSVTSGSPNEQFF
17 | few | TRBJ2-3 | TRBD2 | TRBV18 | TGTGCCAGCTCACCACAGACTAGCGGGCTTAGCACAGATACGCAGTATTTT | CASSPQTSGLSTDTQYF
14 | few | TRBJ2-2 | - | TRBV6-2/TRBV6-3 | TGTGCCAGCAGTAACCGGCTTTACACCGGGGAGCTGTTTTTT | CASSNRLYTGELFF
15 | - | TRBJ1-2 | - | TRBV2 | TGTGCCAGCAGGGGGGACGCGCGGTCCTTCTATGGCTACACCTTC | CASRGDARSFYGYTF
14 | many | TRBJ1-2 | - | TRBV14 | TGTGCCAGCAGCCCGTTGGGGGTTAACTATGGCTACACCTTC | CASSPLGVNYGYTF
16 | many | TRBJ2-7 | - | TRBV10-2 | TGCGCCAGCAGTGAGTCTAGACAAGGAGGAGTCTACGAGCAGTACTTC | CASSESRQGGVYEQYF
13 | many | TRBJ1-2 | - | TRBV4-3 | TGCGCCAGCAGCCAGGTTTCAGGGTATGGCTACACCTTC | CASSQVSGYGYTF
15 | few | TRBJ1-5 | TRBD1 | TRBV20-1 | TGCAGTGCTGGGGGGACAGGGGATGGCAATCAGCCCCAGCATTTT | CSAGGTGDGNQPQHF
16 | - | TRBJ2-2 | TRBD1 | TRBV3-1 | TGTGCCAGCAGCCTCGGACAGGGCCTTAACACCGGGGAGCTGTTTTTT | CASSLGQGLNTGELFF
14 | many | TRBJ2-2 | - | TRBV4-3 | TGCGCCAGCAGCCAGCAAGGGAGGCGCAGGGAGCTGTTTTTT | CASSQQGRRRELFF
18 | many | TRBJ2-2 | TRBD2 | TRBV6-5 | TGTGCCAGCAGTTCGGTAGCGGGAGGGCCAAGGGGCACCGGGGAGCTGTTTTTT | CASSSVAGGPRGTGELFF
15 | many | TRBJ2-3 | - | TRBV3-1 | TGTGCCAGCAGCCAAGATCCTACTAGCACAGATACGCAGTATTTT | CASSQDPTSTDTQYF
14 | - | TRBJ2-5 | TRBD2 | TRBV5-6 | TGTGCCAGCGGCTCGGCTAGCGGGCAAGAGACCCAGTACTTC | CASGSASGQETQYF
16 | many | TRBJ2-3 | - | TRBV9 | TGTGCCAGCAGCGTAGGGGACCTGTCGGGCTCAGATACGCAGTATTTT | CASSVGDLSGSDTQYF
17 | - | TRBJ2-1 | - | TRBV4-3 | TGCACCAGCAGCCAGGGGTTGGGGGTCCCCGAGGTCAATGAGCAGTTCTTC | CTSSQGLGVPEVNEQFF
13 | many | TRBJ1-2 | TRBD1 | TRBV20-1 | TGCAGTGCTAGGACAGGGGCAGGCTATGGCTACACCTTC | CSARTGAGYGYTF
14 | - | TRBJ1-2 | - | TRBV19 | TGTGCCAGTAGTATAATCGGGGGCGGTGGTGGCTACACCTTC | CASSIIGGGGGYTF
16 | - | TRBJ2-5 | TRBD2 | TRBV20-1 | TGCAGTGCTAGAGATTTTGGCGGGGGGCGCGGGGAGACCCAGTACTTC | CSARDFGGGRGETQYF